Listed here are 30 T cell receptor beta chains from one sample, sequenced in a study of response to subunit inactivated influenza vaccine. TCRdb re-analysed the RT-PCR reads in MiXCR, keeping a single row per CDR3 protein. The repertoire holds hundreds of thousands of distinct CDR3 sequences, with approximately 15% as singletons. The material was PBMCs from blood, obtained around two weeks before vaccination. The receptors stem from a man aged 50 to 60 who received an inactivated influenza vaccine.

This rearrangement joins TRBV2 to TRBJ2-2; TRBD1 aligns across 10 bases. This CDR3 is 15 amino acids long. With 8 bases clipped from V and 3 bases from J, the junction kept 6 bases outside the gene matches. Per the germline V gene, CDR1 is SNHLY and CDR2 is FYNNEI. The CDR3 sequence is CASGTGQGYTGELFF. The CDR3 DNA sequence: TGTGCCAGCGGGACGGGACAGGGGTACACCGGGGAGCTGTTTTTT. The full variable domain, with the rest looked up from reference TRBV2 and TRBJ2-2, is EPEVTQTPSHQVTQMGQEVILRCVPISNHLYFYWYRQILGQKVEFLVSFYNNEISEKSEIFDDQFSVERPDGSNFTLKIRSTKLEDSAMYFCASGTGQGYTGELFFGEGSRLTVL.

The chain joins TRBV5-1 to TRBJ2-3; tentative D call: TRBD1 (6 bases). Germline CDR1 reads SGHRS; CDR2 reads YFSETQ. Trimming removed 4 bases from V and 6 bases from J, with 18 bases in between. The CDR3 sequence is 15 residues long. The CDR3 bases are TGCGCCAGCAGCAGATGGACGGCCCAGGGGGATACGCAGTATTTT. This sequence encodes CASSRWTAQGDTQYF.

The V gene is TRBV7-3, the J gene TRBJ2-1; TRBD2 matches 10 bases. This CDR3 spans 16 amino acids. V was clipped by 0 bases and J by 8 bases; unmatched bases: 7. Germline CDR1 SGHTA, CDR2 FQGTGA. CDR3 sequence: CASSLTSAGGPYEQFF. CDR3 bases: TGTGCCAGCAGCTTAACGTCAGCGGGAGGGCCTTATGAGCAGTTCTTC. The full variable domain, completed using reference TRBV7-3 and TRBJ2-1, is GAGVSQTPSNKVTEKGKYVELRCDPISGHTALYWYRQSLGQGPEFLIYFQGTGAADDSGLPNDRFFAVRPEGSVSTLKIQRTERGDSAVYLCASSLTSAGGPYEQFFGPGTRLTVL.

This chain links TRBV18 with TRBJ2-5, with 7 bases fitting TRBD2. V dropped 1 base and J dropped 5; count of bases not matched to a gene: 16. The CDR3 loop spans 18 amino acids. Germline V CDR1 and CDR2: KGHSH, LQKENI. The CDR3 loop reads CASSPRGLAAPKGETQYF. For the CDR3, the DNA is TGTGCCAGCTCACCACGAGGGCTAGCGGCCCCAAAAGGGGAGACCCAGTACTTC.

This clonotype was found a few times. V and J are TRBV4-3 and TRBJ2-3; 13 bases agree with TRBD2. The CDR3 is 16 residues long. Germline CDR1 is LGHNA and CDR2 is YSLEER. With V trimmed by 5 bases and J by 5 bases, 7 bases remained unmatched. In nucleotides, the CDR3 is TGCGCCAGCAGCGTGGGACTAGCGGGGCAACAAGATACGCAGTATTTT. Its protein product is CASSVGLAGQQDTQYF.

This clonotype has just a few counts. This chain links TRBV12-3 or TRBV12-4 with TRBJ1-2; no clear D gene. Trimming took 8 bases from V and 2 from J, leaving 12 bases between them. The CDR3 length is 13 residues. The CDR3 nucleotides read TGTGCCAGCGCCCGGGCCAGGAACTATGGCTACACCTTC. Translating gives CASARARNYGYTF.

This clonotype has at least ten counts. The chain links TRBV20-1 to TRBJ2-2; 8 nucleotides agree with TRBD2. Germline V gives CDR1 DFQATT, CDR2 SNEGSKA (reference sequence). Losses at the gene ends were 2 bases for V and 7 bases for J; bases not matched to a gene: 6. There are 14 residues in the CDR3. CDR3 DNA sequence: TGCAGTGCTAGACGGGAGGGCCGGTTCGGGGAGCTGTTTTTT. The encoded protein is CSARREGRFGELFF.

V gene TRBV7-2 combines with J gene TRBJ2-2, with D uncertain. CDR3 length: 16 amino acids. V was clipped by 4 bases and J by 4 bases, with 16 bases between them. Germline lookup yields CDR1 SGHTA and CDR2 FQGNSA. The CDR3 protein is CASSSPGFGVTGELFF. CDR3 coding DNA: TGTGCCAGCAGCTCCCCTGGCTTTGGGGTCACCGGGGAGCTGTTTTTT.

This chain uses TRBV12-3 or TRBV12-4 with TRBJ1-2; TRBD1 matches at 12 bases. Trimming at V came to 1 base and at J to 14 bases, leaving 5 bases not matched to a gene. CDR3 length: 13 residues. CDR3 coding DNA: TGTGCCAGCAGTTTAGGGGGACAGGGGGCAGGAACCTTC. This encodes CASSLGGQGAGTF.

This clonotype was recorded a few times. The chain links TRBV6-1 to TRBJ1-2, with 8 bases matching TRBD1. The junction had 5 bases not matched to a gene; V was cut back by 8 bases and J by 0 bases. The germline V gene encodes CDR1 MNHNS and CDR2 SASEGT. This CDR3 contains 14 residues. Written as DNA, the CDR3 is TGTGCCAGCGCTGGGGACAGGTCTAACTATGGCTACACCTTC. Its translation: CASAGDRSNYGYTF.

This clonotype was seen repeatedly, ten times or more. The chain combines TRBV20-1 with TRBJ2-3; D not resolved. The V gene's germline CDR1 is DFQATT and CDR2 SNEGSKA (reference sequence). V was trimmed by 6 bases and J by 0 bases, leaving 7 bases between them. The CDR3 is made up of 12 amino acids. CDR3 sequence reads: CSAQQSTDTQYF. CDR3 sequence (DNA): TGCAGTGCCCAGCAGAGCACAGATACGCAGTATTTT.

This clonotype was recorded many times. CDR3 in DNA: TGTGCCAGCAGCTTAGAGGGTACGCCTGGAAACACCATATATTTT. The encoded protein is CASSLEGTPGNTIYF. The V gene is TRBV7-9, the J gene TRBJ1-3; D uncertain. The V gene lost 1 base and the J gene lost 2 bases, with 9 bases spanning the gap. CDR1 and CDR2 from the germline V gene are SEHNR and FQNEAQ (reference sequence). The CDR3 is 15 amino acids.

This clonotype turned up a few times. The chain is built from TRBV15 and TRBJ2-4, with D perhaps TRBD1 or TRBD2 (5 bases each). The germline V gene encodes CDR1 LNHNV and CDR2 YYDKDF (reference sequence). V was shortened by 0 bases and J by 2 bases, with 8 bases between the two germline ends. The CDR3 length is 15 residues. The DNA for the CDR3 is TGTGCCACCAGCAGAGAGGGGGTGACCAAAAACATTCAGTACTTC. This codes for CATSREGVTKNIQYF.

This clonotype was observed many times. V usage is TRBV29-1 and J usage is TRBJ2-3; possible D gene TRBD2, 6 bases. V lost 1 base and J 13 bases, leaving 18 bases between the germline ends. CDR3 length: 13 residues. CDR1 and CDR2 from the germline V gene are SQVTM and ANQGSEA. For the CDR3, the DNA is TGCAGCGTTGAAGGGGTCCTAAGGGAGGAGGAGTATTTT. Its translation is CSVEGVLREEEYF.

V usage is TRBV20-1 and J usage is TRBJ2-1; 12 bases map to TRBD2. Germline V lookup: CDR1 DFQATT, CDR2 SNEGSKA (reference sequence). The CDR3 length is 13 residues. After removal of 6 bases from V and 5 bases from J, the junction contained 2 bases not matched to a gene. This CDR3 reads CSAGLAGNNEQFF. The CDR3 DNA is TGCAGTGCAGGACTAGCGGGGAACAATGAGCAGTTCTTC.

The V gene is TRBV11-2, the J gene TRBJ2-1; 12 nucleotides align to TRBD2. CDR3 length: 15 amino acids. The ends lost 4 bases at V and 10 bases at J; junction bases unmatched: 8. Germline CDR1 and CDR2: SGHAT and FQNNGV. The CDR3 spells CASSSFPLAGGEQFF. Here the CDR3 DNA reads TGTGCCAGCAGCTCATTCCCACTAGCGGGGGGCGAGCAGTTCTTC.

The chain links TRBV4-3 to TRBJ2-3; D uncertain. The CDR3 covers 13 residues. Germline values: CDR1 LGHNA, CDR2 YSLEER. The V end lost 0 bases, the J end lost 4 bases, and 5 bases lay between the germline ends. For the CDR3, the DNA is TGCGCCAGCAGCCAAGATACGCCAGATACGCAGTATTTT. Encoded protein: CASSQDTPDTQYF.

The rearrangement links TRBV4-2 to TRBJ2-7, with 10 positions matching TRBD1. J was trimmed by 4 bases and V by 1 base; bases with no gene match: 4. Per the germline V gene, CDR1 is LGHNA and CDR2 is YNFKEQ. This CDR3 comprises 15 residues. CDR3 nucleotide sequence: TGTGCCAGCAGCCAAGGCGGGACAGGGGTTTACGAGCAGTACTTC. Its protein is CASSQGGTGVYEQYF.

The table lists this clonotype with a few counts. The CDR3 DNA follows: TGTGCCAGCAGCCGACAGGGACAAAGCAATCAGCCCCAGCATTTT. Its translation is CASSRQGQSNQPQHF. The chain employs TRBV3-1 and TRBJ1-5; 7 bases are a match to TRBD1. Germline V gene sequence: CDR1 LGHDT, CDR2 YNNKEL (reference sequence). J gave up 1 base and V 4 bases, and 4 bases lay outside the gene matches. The CDR3 extends over 15 amino acids.

The chain links TRBV27 to TRBJ2-3; D not resolved. The V end was cut by 2 bases, the J end by 5 bases, with 11 bases between. The length of the CDR3 is 14 residues. The germline V gene has CDR1 MNHEY and CDR2 SMNVEV (reference sequence). DNA of the CDR3: TGTGCCAGCAGTTTAGGACCTGGTGGAGATACGCAGTATTTT. Translating it yields CASSLGPGGDTQYF.

In DNA form, the CDR3 reads TGTGCCAGCAGCTGGCTAGACGAAAAACTGTTTTTT. Its protein is CASSWLDEKLFF. This sequence joins TRBV7-9 and TRBJ1-4; the D is unclear. The length of the CDR3 is 12 residues. Trimming cost V 4 bases and J 8 bases, with 8 bases left between them. The germline CDR1 and CDR2 sequences are SEHNR and FQNEAQ (reference sequence).

A few counts support this clonotype. This sequence joins TRBV28 and TRBJ2-2; 7 bases fit TRBD1. This CDR3 is built from 15 residues. From germline, CDR1 is MDHEN and CDR2 SYDVKM. J lost 3 bases, V lost 5 bases, and 6 bases had no gene match. CDR3 region: CASSPQGLDTGELFF. The CDR3 DNA follows: TGTGCCAGCAGTCCACAGGGGCTGGACACCGGGGAGCTGTTTTTT.

The chain combines TRBV25-1 with TRBJ1-1; D perhaps matches TRBD1 (6 bases). The CDR3 length is 12 residues. V dropped 6 bases and J dropped 4 bases, with 9 bases sitting between them. Germline assignment: CDR1 MGHDK and CDR2 SYGVNS. The CDR3 region has the DNA TGTGCCAGCAGAACAGGGAGCACTGAAGCTTTCTTT. Its protein is CASRTGSTEAFF.

This clonotype has more than one count but fewer than ten. The chain uses TRBV28 and TRBJ2-3; 8 nucleotides agree with TRBD2. CDR3 length: 15 amino acids. J gave up 4 bases and V 4 bases, and 7 bases lay outside the gene matches. Germline lookup yields CDR1 MDHEN and CDR2 SYDVKM. CDR3 DNA sequence: TGTGCCAGCAGTTCCGGGACTAGAGATTCAGATACGCAGTATTTT. As protein: CASSSGTRDSDTQYF.

V gene TRBV4-1 combines with J gene TRBJ2-5, with D maybe TRBD2 (6 bases). The germline gives CDR1 MGHRA, CDR2 YSYEKL. V lost 1 base, J lost 5 bases, and 11 bases lay in between. The CDR3 totals 14 residues. The CDR3 DNA follows: TGCGCCAGCAGCCAAGTATCCGCGGGGGAGACCCAGTACTTC. Translated, it gives CASSQVSAGETQYF.

This clonotype has only a few counts. The gene calls are TRBV4-1 and TRBJ2-7; no firm D call. The germline V and J ends were trimmed by 3 bases and 2 bases, with 8 bases remaining between them. Germline values: CDR1 MGHRA, CDR2 YSYEKL. The CDR3 sequence is 13 residues long. DNA of the CDR3: TGCGCCAGCAGCCAGCCAGGAGCCTACGAGCAGTACTTC. Translated: CASSQPGAYEQYF.

This rearrangement joins TRBV30 to TRBJ2-7; tentative D call: TRBD2 (6 bases). V gave up 1 base and J gave up 0 bases, with 10 bases separating them. The CDR3 covers 14 residues. CDR1 is GTSNPN, CDR2 SVGIG, per germline (reference sequence). CDR3 nucleotides: TGTGCCTGGAGTGCCGGGACTTACTCCTACGAGCAGTACTTC. Amino acid sequence: CAWSAGTYSYEQYF.

The V gene is TRBV5-6, the J gene TRBJ2-2, with D tentatively TRBD2 (6 bases). The germline V gene encodes CDR1 SGHDT and CDR2 YYEEEE. V was pared by 1 base and J by 4 bases, with 8 bases between. The CDR3 is 14 amino acids. The CDR3 nucleotides read TGTGCCAGCAGCTTGCCGGGGGTCACCGGGGAGCTGTTTTTT. This encodes CASSLPGVTGELFF.

This clonotype has only a few counts. The rearrangement links TRBV7-9 to TRBJ2-1, with no clear D. This CDR3 region has 14 residues. Germline V gene lookup returns CDR1 SEHNR and CDR2 FQNEAQ (reference sequence). The V end lost 4 bases, the J end lost 8 bases, and 15 bases lay between the germline ends. The chain's CDR3 is CASSSHYSFYEQFF. The CDR3 DNA reads as TGTGCCAGCAGCTCTCACTATTCCTTCTATGAGCAGTTCTTC.

This clonotype was recorded a few times. The gene calls are TRBV29-1 and TRBJ1-2; no firm D call. The CDR3 extends over 11 amino acids. In germline, CDR1 is SQVTM, CDR2 ANQGSEA. The germline V and J ends were trimmed by 5 bases and 7 bases, with 11 bases remaining between them. The CDR3 DNA sequence: TGCAGCGTTTCAGAGGACGGTGGCTACACCTTC. It codes for CSVSEDGGYTF.